This T cell receptor (beta chain) appears in the sequencing data of a study of shared clonotypes between healthy human individuals. Study-wide background: Contributing individuals were two females and three males aged 18 to 49. Per donor, three plates held CD4 naive cells, three held CD4 memory, two held CD8 naive and one held CD8 memory. Study-level findings and limits: With a handful of donors compared, 4.5% to 6.5% of naive CD4 clonotypes were shared.

Assay execution proceeded at the deep level. Assay: immunoSEQ multiplex PCR; the TCRdb copy retains only in-frame clones and omits some. The sample lists around 2.1 million clones, 90% to 95% seen once, with under 2% in the top ten. CD8 cells regarded as naive lacked CD45RO, were positively chosen for CCR7, and omitted terminally differentiated effector memory CD45RA+ cells. A note on this clone: Its antigen is undetermined.

The TCR sequence derives from a man aged 18-30 years in good health. Some clones in this sample may be carry-over from other donors' samples. The sample was naive CD8+ T cells from PBMCs.

CDR3 coding DNA: TGTGCCAGCAGTTCTTGGGTAGGTAGGCCGGCCCTCTATGGCTACACCTTC. It is translated as CASSSWVGRPALYGYTF. The rearrangement uses TRBV28 and TRBJ1-2; no clear D gene. With 4 bases removed from V and 4 bases from J, the gap between germline ends came to 22 bases. This CDR3 comprises 17 residues. Germline CDR1 is MDHEN and CDR2 is SYDVKM.